Each of the 24 T cell receptor beta chains below was sequenced from the same sample in a study of cytomegalovirus exposure and HLA in healthy donors. It was with 60 Vbeta and 13 Jbeta primers that the PCR ran. Clones were sequenced by immunoSEQ multiplex PCR, and TCRdb holds only the in-frame ones, with some missing. The sample contains roughly 180,000 clones, 80% of which appear only once. The sequenced sample was PBMCs. The receptor set was obtained from a man aged 25-40 years in good health and CMV-seropositive.

This chain links TRBV6-1 with TRBJ1-1; 11 bases are a match to TRBD1. Germline assignment: CDR1 MNHNS and CDR2 SASEGT. With 4 bases clipped from V and 5 bases from J, the junction kept 3 bases outside the gene matches. This CDR3 comprises 14 residues. CDR3 nucleotides: TGTGCCAGCAGTGGCAGGGACAGGGGGACTGAAGCTTTCTTT. It specifies CASSGRDRGTEAFF.

The V call is TRBV6-5, the J call TRBJ2-7; 8 bases align to TRBD1. In germline, CDR1 is MNHEY, CDR2 SVGAGI. With V trimmed by 8 bases and J by 5 bases, 8 bases remained unmatched. The CDR3 sequence is 13 residues long. The CDR3 loop is CASGLNRGNEQYF. Written as DNA, the CDR3 is TGTGCCAGCGGACTGAACAGGGGGAACGAGCAGTACTTC.

In the case of this clone: A far larger clone is a single base away, which makes a read error likely. The CDR3 DNA is TGTGCCAGCAGCCAAGACGGGACATCGATCGGCTACACCTTC. It specifies CASSQDGTSIGYTF. J is TRBJ1-2 and V is TRBV4-2; D is perhaps TRBD1 (6 bases). The length of the CDR3 is 14 residues. V was shortened by 0 bases and J by 8 bases, with 13 bases between the two germline ends. The V gene's germline CDR1 is LGHNA and CDR2 YNFKEQ.

This CDR3 is CASSEVGGSGRGTGELFF. CDR3 nucleotide sequence: TGTGCCAGCAGTGAAGTAGGTGGAAGCGGGAGAGGCACCGGGGAGCTGTTTTTT. This chain links TRBV6-1 with TRBJ2-2, with 8 bases identical to TRBD2. The CDR3 has 18 residues. Germline V CDR1 and CDR2: MNHNS, SASEGT. V lost 1 base and J lost 4; bases outside the gene matches: 11.

The chain's CDR3 is CASSLAPAVKETQYF. In DNA form, the CDR3 reads TGTGCCAGCAGCTTAGCACCAGCGGTGAAAGAGACCCAGTACTTC. This chain joins TRBV7-2 and TRBJ2-5, with TRBD2 as a possible D gene (5 bases). The CDR3 sequence is 15 residues long. Germline values: CDR1 SGHTA, CDR2 FQGNSA. V was trimmed by 0 bases and J by 3 bases, leaving 11 bases between them.

V and J are TRBV5-6 and TRBJ2-1; 7 nucleotides align to TRBD2. Germline V gene sequence: CDR1 SGHDT, CDR2 YYEEEE. Germline trimming cut 2 bases from V and 3 bases from J; bases unmatched to any gene: 5. There are 15 residues in the CDR3. The CDR3 region has the DNA TGTGCCAGCAGCTTTAGCGGGCTAAGCTACAATGAGCAGTTCTTC. This gives the protein CASSFSGLSYNEQFF.

The rearrangement links TRBV6-6 to TRBJ1-5, with 12 bases fitting TRBD1. V shed 11 bases and J 6 bases; nucleotides not matched to a gene: 14. The CDR3 has 16 residues. Germline assignment: CDR1 MNHNY and CDR2 SVGAGI (reference sequence). The CDR3, as DNA: TGTGCCGCTACGATCCGGGACAGGGGGCGAGGTCAGCCCCAGCATTTT. Residues: CAATIRDRGRGQPQHF.

This chain joins TRBV11-2 and TRBJ1-1; D not certain. The CDR3 covers 13 residues. V was shortened by 8 bases and J by 3 bases, with 13 bases between the two germline ends. The germline CDR1 and CDR2 sequences are SGHAT and FQNNGV. CDR3 sequence reads: CASSPAGYTEAFF. CDR3 bases: TGTGCCAGCTCCCCTGCGGGGTACACTGAAGCTTTCTTT.

The gene calls are TRBV7-8 and TRBJ2-3, with TRBD2 matching 11 bases. The V gene end was trimmed by 3 bases and the J gene end by 4 bases; junction bases not matched to a gene: 9. CDR1 is SGHVS, CDR2 FQNEAQ, per germline. CDR3 length: 17 residues. CDR3 loop: CASSFIAGGRRADTQYF. CDR3 in DNA: TGTGCCAGCAGCTTTATAGCGGGGGGGCGTCGGGCAGATACGCAGTATTTT.

The V and J genes are TRBV6-5 and TRBJ2-1; a weak D match, TRBD2 (6 bases). Germline V gene lookup returns CDR1 MNHEY and CDR2 SVGAGI. The V end was cut by 4 bases, the J end by 0 bases, with 7 bases between. The CDR3 spans 14 residues. This CDR3 is CASSSGSSYNEQFF. CDR3 nucleotide sequence: TGTGCCAGCAGTTCCGGGAGCTCCTACAATGAGCAGTTCTTC.

This clone has only one observation. V and J are TRBV19 and TRBJ1-4; no clear D gene. Trimming removed 6 bases from V and 5 bases from J, with 19 bases in between. Per germline, CDR1 LNHDA and CDR2 SQIVND (reference sequence). The CDR3 totals 16 residues. Written as DNA, the CDR3 is TGTGCCAGTAGCCGACGGGCTCGGGGAGACAATGAAAAACTGTTTTTT. Its translation: CASSRRARGDNEKLFF.

The chain joins TRBV27 to TRBJ1-1, with D maybe TRBD1 (6 bases). The V gene's germline CDR1 is MNHEY and CDR2 SMNVEV (reference sequence). V gave up 2 bases and J gave up 2 bases, with 15 bases separating them. This CDR3 has 16 amino acids. The CDR3 bases are TGTGCCAGCAGTTTAGGGGGGAGGGGGTTTAACACTGAAGCTTTCTTT. Translated: CASSLGGRGFNTEAFF.

The J gene is TRBJ2-1, the V gene TRBV19; 15 positions agree with TRBD2. V was pared by 5 bases and J by 15 bases, with 11 bases of the junction left unmatched. This CDR3 has 15 residues. Germline V lookup: CDR1 LNHDA, CDR2 SQIVND (reference sequence). CDR3 loop: CASSPGLAGGDLRFF. CDR3 nucleotide sequence: TGTGCCAGTAGTCCCGGACTAGCGGGAGGGGACTTGCGGTTCTTC.

This rearrangement joins TRBV9 to TRBJ2-1; the D gene is possibly TRBD1 (6 bases). Between the trimmed V and J ends, which lost 6 bases and 0 bases, there was a span of 13 bases. The CDR3 sequence is 15 residues long. Germline CDR1 and CDR2: SGDLS and YYNGEE. CDR3 loop: CASNIQGRSYNEQFF. In DNA form, the CDR3 reads TGTGCCAGCAACATACAGGGTCGCTCCTACAATGAGCAGTTCTTC.

This clone is a singleton in its sample. The V and J genes are TRBV7-7 and TRBJ2-1, with 7 nucleotides matching TRBD1. The J segment lost 3 bases and the V segment lost 4 bases, leaving 6 bases of the junction unmatched. Germline loops: CDR1 SSHAT, CDR2 FNYEAQ (reference sequence). There are 15 residues in the CDR3. CDR3 DNA: TGTGCCAGCAGCTCAAGACAGGGCCACTACAATGAGCAGTTCTTC. Translation: CASSSRQGHYNEQFF.

The chain links TRBV9 to TRBJ1-2; D call uncertain. Germline-derived CDR1 and CDR2 are SGDLS and YYNGEE. V gave up 4 bases and J gave up 2 bases, with 12 bases separating them. This CDR3 spans 14 amino acids. In DNA form, the CDR3 reads TGTGCCAGCAGCCCCGAGGGAGGAAACTATGGCTACACCTTC. Residues: CASSPEGGNYGYTF. Drawing the rest from reference TRBV9 and TRBJ1-2, the complete variable domain is DSGVTQTPKHLITATGQRVTLRCSPRSGDLSVYWYQQSLDQGLQFLIQYYNGEERAKGNILERFSAQQFPDLHSELNLSSLELGDSALYFCASSPEGGNYGYTFGSGTRLTVV.

This chain uses TRBV11-3 with TRBJ1-6; D unclear. Trimming pared 0 bases from V and 9 bases from J, leaving 6 bases between. Germline V lookup: CDR1 SGHNT, CDR2 YENEEA. The CDR3 contains 13 residues. CDR3 sequence reads: CASSLEGSSPLHF. CDR3 sequence (DNA): TGTGCCAGCAGCTTAGAGGGCAGTTCACCCCTCCACTTT.

The genes are TRBV12-5 and TRBJ1-1; 7 bases are a match to TRBD1. The CDR3 sequence is 14 residues long. After removal of 1 base from V and 6 bases from J, the junction contained 5 bases not matched to a gene. The germline V gene encodes CDR1 LGHNT and CDR2 FRNRAP. The CDR3 loop reads CASGLGEGAAEAFF. Written as DNA, the CDR3 is TGTGCTAGTGGTTTGGGCGAGGGGGCAGCTGAAGCTTTCTTT.

The chain carries TRBV19 and TRBJ2-2; 10 positions match TRBD1. Germline V gives CDR1 LNHDA, CDR2 SQIVND (reference sequence). The CDR3 runs 15 residues. The trim removed 11 bases at V and 7 bases at J, leaving 13 bases unmatched. CDR3 region: CASTPDRGRSGELFF. The CDR3 nucleotides are TGTGCCTCCACTCCAGACAGGGGGCGTAGCGGGGAGCTGTTTTTT.

V gene TRBV23-1 combines with J gene TRBJ1-4; TRBD1 matches 11 bases. TRBV23-1 belongs to the ORF category, with a function that is uncertain. The CDR3 extends over 16 amino acids. The V segment lost 2 bases and the J segment 8 bases; nucleotides outside the gene matches: 7. CDR3 protein: CASSQPRDRGKEKLFF. DNA for the CDR3: TGCGCCAGCAGTCAACCCCGGGACAGGGGGAAAGAAAAACTGTTTTTT.

This clone was counted only a few times. The chain couples TRBV11-2 to TRBJ2-3; 11 bases align to TRBD2. Germline CDR1 and CDR2: SGHAT and FQNNGV. Trimming at V came to 1 base and at J to 3 bases, leaving 9 bases not matched to a gene. The CDR3 spans 18 residues. The CDR3 here is CASSLVGLAGLTTDTQYF. CDR3 DNA sequence: TGTGCCAGCAGCTTAGTTGGACTAGCGGGCCTCACTACAGATACGCAGTATTTT.

This chain connects TRBV9 to TRBJ2-1; 9 positions agree with TRBD2. Germline values: CDR1 SGDLS, CDR2 YYNGEE. V was pared by 4 bases and J by 2 bases, with 13 bases of the junction left unmatched. The CDR3 runs to 18 residues. The CDR3 DNA follows: TGTGCCAGCAGCCATTTTTCCGGGCTAGCGGGAACCTACAATGAGCAGTTCTTC. Its translation is CASSHFSGLAGTYNEQFF.

This clone occurred once. The chain joins TRBV7-2 to TRBJ2-2, with 8 bases lining up with TRBD2. J was trimmed by 5 bases and V by 0 bases; bases with no gene match: 14. Per germline, CDR1 SGHTA and CDR2 FQGNSA. CDR3 length equals 19 residues. This CDR3 reads CASSLAAIGGRTRTGELFF. The CDR3 coding sequence is TGTGCCAGCAGCTTAGCGGCTATTGGCGGGAGGACTAGGACCGGGGAGCTGTTTTTT. The whole variable domain, remainder taken from reference TRBV7-2 and TRBJ2-2, is GAGVSQSPSNKVTEKGKDVELRCDPISGHTALYWYRQSLGQGLEFLIYFQGNSAPDKSGLPSDRFSAERTGGSVSTLTIQRTQQEDSAVYLCASSLAAIGGRTRTGELFFGEGSRLTVL.

With regard to this clone: This same CDR3 is encoded by further DNA sequences in the sample. The chain uses TRBV7-2 and TRBJ2-3; 7 positions match TRBD2. The CDR3 runs 15 residues. Per germline, CDR1 SGHTA and CDR2 FQGNSA. With V trimmed by 3 bases and J by 0 bases, 3 bases remained unmatched. The CDR3 DNA follows: TGTGCCAGCAGCTTGAGCGGGGTGAGCACAGATACGCAGTATTTT. Amino acid sequence: CASSLSGVSTDTQYF.